The rows below give T cell receptor beta chains drawn from one sample of a study of T cells in Graves' hyperthyroidism and ophthalmopathy. TCRdb ran MiXCR on the multiplex PCR reads and lists one entry per CDR3 protein. The table shows more than 350,000 distinct CDR3 sequences, with approximately 18% occurring only once. The sample was blood. The receptors were gathered from a woman in her twenties or thirties with Graves' hyperthyroidism that later progressed to Graves' ophthalmopathy. CDR3s include the opening cysteine and the closing phenylalanine or tryptophan. The D gene is left open where the match is weak. The size entry is marked missing in some rows and otherwise reads once, few, many or a size class.

V gene	D gene	J gene	clone size	CDR3 protein	CDR3 DNA
TRBV27	NA	TRBJ1-2	many	CASRRDSRYGYTF	TGTGCCAGCAGAAGGGACTCTCGCTATGGCTACACCTTC
TRBV20-1	NA	TRBJ2-2	NA	CSARDGHTGELFF	TGCAGTGCTAGAGACGGACACACCGGGGAGCTGTTTTTT
TRBV20-1	NA	TRBJ2-3	many	CSARRAVGGTDTQYF	TGCAGTGCTAGAAGGGCGGTTGGGGGCACAGATACGCAGTATTTT
TRBV3-1	NA	TRBJ1-4	many	CASSQGGKLFF	TGTGCCAGCAGCCAAGGGGGAAAACTGTTTTTT
TRBV7-2	NA	TRBJ2-3	many	CASSFPDPRDTQYF	TGTGCCAGCAGCTTCCCCGACCCTAGAGATACGCAGTATTTT
TRBV19	NA	TRBJ2-5	many	CASSMEETQYF	TGTGCCAGTAGTATGGAGGAGACCCAGTACTTC
TRBV5-1	TRBD1	TRBJ2-3	few	CVSSVSGTDNTDTQYF	TGCGTCAGCAGCGTATCCGGGACAGATAACACAGATACGCAGTATTTT
TRBV19	TRBD1	TRBJ2-7	few	CASSSGTGVAYEQYF	TGTGCCAGTAGTTCAGGGACAGGGGTCGCCTACGAGCAGTACTTC
TRBV5-1	TRBD1	TRBJ1-1	few	CAGSFGDWDSLAFF	TGCGCCGGCAGCTTCGGCGACTGGGACAGTTTAGCTTTCTTT
TRBV7-7	TRBD1	TRBJ1-5	NA	CASSAEFLGVTGLFQPQHF	TGTGCCAGCAGCGCCGAATTCCTTGGAGTGACAGGGCTTTTTCAGCCCCAGCATTTT
TRBV9	TRBD2	TRBJ2-1	few	CASSVSGTNNNEQFF	TGTGCCAGCAGCGTCTCCGGGACTAATAACAATGAGCAGTTCTTC
TRBV10-3	NA	TRBJ2-3	NA	CAIQQALLMTDTQYF	TGTGCCATCCAACAGGCCTTGCTGATGACAGATACGCAGTATTTT
TRBV25-1	NA	TRBJ2-1	many	CASSGVRGAPYNEQFF	TGTGCCAGCAGTGGGGTTAGAGGGGCCCCCTACAATGAGCAGTTCTTC
TRBV2	NA	TRBJ2-1	many	CASNRNEQFF	TGTGCCAGCAATCGAAATGAGCAGTTCTTC
TRBV19	NA	TRBJ2-7	few	CASSIDGGTSYEQYF	TGTGCCAGTAGTATAGACGGGGGAACATCCTACGAGCAGTACTTC
TRBV12-3/TRBV12-4	NA	TRBJ2-2	many	CASRAAWGFKELFF	TGTGCCAGCCGGGCCGCCTGGGGTTTCAAGGAGCTGTTTTTT
TRBV7-6	NA	TRBJ1-1	NA	CASSLAWGTEAFF	TGTGCCAGCAGCTTAGCGTGGGGGACTGAAGCTTTCTTT
TRBV2	NA	TRBJ2-2	many	CASSDSGSDTGELFF	TGTGCCAGCAGTGACTCCGGGTCAGACACCGGGGAGCTGTTTTTT
TRBV29-1	NA	TRBJ2-7	many	CSVNSGASYEQYF	TGCAGCGTGAATAGCGGTGCGAGCTACGAGCAGTACTTC
TRBV29-1	TRBD2	TRBJ2-7	few	CSARVGTSGYEQYF	TGCAGCGCCCGAGTCGGGACTAGCGGCTACGAGCAGTACTTC
TRBV4-1	TRBD1	TRBJ2-3	few	CASSQDRGRADTQYF	TGCGCCAGCAGCCAAGACAGGGGGCGGGCAGATACGCAGTATTTT
TRBV6-9	NA	TRBJ2-1	NA	CASSYPGVHNEQFF	TGTGCCAGCAGTTACCCCGGAGTTCACAATGAGCAGTTCTTC
TRBV3-1	NA	TRBJ2-7	many	CASSQDLADEQYF	TGTGCCAGCAGCCAAGATCTAGCAGACGAGCAGTACTTC
TRBV7-9	NA	TRBJ2-7	many	CASSPPGPVNFYEQYF	TGTGCCAGCAGCCCGCCGGGGCCGGTAAACTTCTACGAGCAGTACTTC
TRBV7-9	NA	TRBJ2-7	many	CASSGRMGEQYF	TGTGCCAGCAGCGGACGGATGGGAGAGCAGTACTTC
TRBV4-1	NA	TRBJ2-7	NA	CASSQDLTGEQYF	TGCGCCAGCAGCCAAGATCTCACGGGCGAGCAGTACTTC
TRBV19	TRBD1	TRBJ2-7	NA	CASSSPPGTGTSTYEQYF	TGTGCCAGTAGTAGCCCCCCCGGGACAGGGACTTCGACCTACGAGCAGTACTTC
TRBV6-1	NA	TRBJ2-2	NA	CASRPSGTGELFF	TGTGCCAGCAGACCGTCGGGCACCGGGGAGCTGTTTTTT
TRBV3-1	TRBD1	TRBJ2-6	few	CASRPWTGGAAGANVLTF	TGTGCCAGCAGACCTTGGACAGGGGGCGCGGCTGGGGCCAACGTCCTGACTTTC
TRBV20-1	NA	TRBJ1-6	few	CSARGGPSNSPLHF	TGCAGTGCTAGGGGAGGTCCCAGTAATTCACCCCTCCACTTT
TRBV12-3/TRBV12-4	NA	TRBJ1-2	many	CASRSGIRYGYTF	TGTGCCAGTCGATCAGGGATCCGCTATGGCTACACCTTC
TRBV15	NA	TRBJ1-6	many	CATSRLQGGGSPLHF	TGTGCCACCAGCAGATTACAGGGCGGTGGTTCACCCCTCCACTTT
TRBV12-3/TRBV12-4	TRBD2	TRBJ2-5	NA	CASSTLGRGGGQAQYF	TGTGCCAGCAGTACCCTTGGGCGGGGGGGCGGGCAGGCCCAGTACTTC
TRBV10-3	NA	TRBJ1-5	NA	CAIRAEGNYQPQHF	TGTGCCATCAGAGCCGAAGGTAACTATCAGCCCCAGCATTTT
TRBV20-1	NA	TRBJ1-1	many	CSARDPGGSDTEAFF	TGCAGTGCTAGAGATCCGGGGGGGTCGGACACTGAAGCTTTCTTT
TRBV6-1	TRBD2	TRBJ2-1	many	CASSELAGGGNEQFF	TGTGCCAGCAGTGAACTAGCGGGGGGTGGCAATGAGCAGTTCTTC
TRBV27	TRBD2	TRBJ2-5	many	CASRGLAGSPYF	TGTGCCAGCAGGGGACTAGCGGGGAGCCCTTACTTC
TRBV28	NA	TRBJ2-5	few	CACSPLIGGEEETQYF	TGTGCCTGCAGTCCCCTAATTGGAGGTGAAGAAGAGACCCAGTACTTC
TRBV20-1	NA	TRBJ2-5	few	CSVFPLQRDQETQYF	TGCAGTGTCTTTCCCCTCCAGAGGGATCAAGAGACCCAGTACTTC
TRBV6-1	NA	TRBJ1-1	many	CASSDSTELYTEAFF	TGTGCCAGCAGTGATTCGACGGAACTTTACACTGAAGCTTTCTTT
TRBV19	TRBD1	TRBJ1-5	few	CASSNYGNRGVDQPQHF	TGTGCCAGTAGCAACTATGGGAACAGGGGAGTGGATCAGCCCCAGCATTTT
TRBV20-1	NA	TRBJ2-3	many	CSANPSTDTQYF	TGCAGTGCTAACCCTAGCACAGATACGCAGTATTTT